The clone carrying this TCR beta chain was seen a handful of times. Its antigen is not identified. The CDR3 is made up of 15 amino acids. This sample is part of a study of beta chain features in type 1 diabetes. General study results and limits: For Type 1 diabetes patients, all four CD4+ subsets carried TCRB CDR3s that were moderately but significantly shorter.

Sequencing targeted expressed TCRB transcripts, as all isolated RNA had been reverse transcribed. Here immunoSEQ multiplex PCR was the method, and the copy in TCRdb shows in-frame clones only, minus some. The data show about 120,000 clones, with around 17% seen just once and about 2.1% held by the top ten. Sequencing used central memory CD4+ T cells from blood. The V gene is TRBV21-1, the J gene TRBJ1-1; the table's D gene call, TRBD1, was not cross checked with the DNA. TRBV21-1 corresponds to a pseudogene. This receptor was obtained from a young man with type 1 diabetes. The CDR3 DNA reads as TGTGCCAGCAGCAAAGGTGCAGGGTACTGGACTGAAGCTTTCTTT. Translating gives CASSKGAGYWTEAFF.